These 18 T cell receptor beta chains were sequenced from one sample in a study of shared clonotypes between healthy human individuals. Profiling relied on immunoSEQ multiplex PCR, and the TCRdb table lists in-frame clones only, not all of them. The data contain fewer than 600,000 clones, around 79% of them seen just once; the ten biggest clones take up 10% to 15%. Sequencing was carried out using PBMCs. The receptors come from a woman aged 40 to 55 in good health. Some clones in this sample may be carry-over from other donors' samples.

V is TRBV7-2 and J is TRBJ2-7; D uncertain. This CDR3 contains 12 residues. CDR1 is SGHTA, CDR2 FQGNSA, per germline. V dropped 5 bases and J dropped 4 bases, with 9 bases sitting between them. This chain's CDR3 is CASSPLGYEQYF. The CDR3 DNA follows: TGTGCCAGCAGCCCCCTCGGATACGAGCAGTACTTC.

Note on this clone: A junction end diverges from the germline sequence, so it may reflect a read error. The CDR3 loop is CASSLAGAQGNEQFF. DNA for the CDR3: TGTGCCAGCAGCCTAGCGGGAGCGCAGGGCAATGAGCAGTTCTTC. The chain joins TRBV7-2 to TRBJ2-1, with 10 nucleotides matching TRBD2. CDR1 and CDR2 from the germline V gene are SGHTA and FQGNSA. This CDR3 is 15 amino acids long.

The chain uses TRBV28 and TRBJ1-4, with D possibly TRBD1 on 5 matching bases. CDR3 length: 14 amino acids. With 2 bases removed from V and 7 bases from J, the gap between germline ends came to 11 bases. Germline lookup yields CDR1 MDHEN and CDR2 SYDVKM. In nucleotides, the CDR3 is TGTGCCAGCAGTTTAGGGCAGGGCGGTGAAAAACTGTTTTTT. Translated, it gives CASSLGQGGEKLFF.

The V gene is TRBV29-1, the J gene TRBJ1-1; D unresolved. Trimming removed 2 bases from V and 1 base from J, with 20 bases in between. The CDR3 loop spans 17 amino acids. In germline, CDR1 is SQVTM, CDR2 ANQGSEA. For the CDR3, the DNA is TGCAGCGTTGAAATAGGAAATGGCGAAATACAGAACACTGAAGCTTTCTTT. This translates into CSVEIGNGEIQNTEAFF.

The chain couples TRBV21-1 to TRBJ2-5; the D call of TRBD1 is as the table states it, not checked on the DNA. TRBV21-1 is recorded as a pseudogene. The CDR3 is 16 amino acids. CDR3 in amino acids: CAPSGCRDRLSETQYF. For the CDR3, the DNA is TGTGCTCCATCAGGGTGCCGGGACAGGCTTTCAGAGACCCAGTACTTC.

V is TRBV7-6 and J is TRBJ1-2, with D unresolved. Germline lookup yields CDR1 SGHVS and CDR2 FNYEAQ. The CDR3 runs to 14 residues. Trimming left V 1 base short and J 4 bases short, with 10 bases between. The CDR3 protein is CASSLEYGIYGYTF. The CDR3 bases are TGTGCCAGCAGCTTAGAGTACGGGATCTATGGCTACACCTTC. Complete variable domain (other parts from reference TRBV7-6 and TRBJ1-2): GAGVSQSPRYKVTKRGQDVALRCDPISGHVSLYWYRQALGQGPEFLTYFNYEAQQDKSGLPNDRFSAERPEGSISTLTIQRTEQRDSAMYRCASSLEYGIYGYTFGSGTRLTVV.

V is TRBV14 and J is TRBJ2-3, with a possible D match to TRBD2 (7 bases). The ends were cut back, 4 bases at V and 6 bases at J, with 29 bases in the middle. Germline V gene lookup returns CDR1 SGHDN and CDR2 FVKESK. This CDR3 has 19 residues. The chain's CDR3 is CASSLGPRRGGRVVDTQYF. CDR3 nucleotide sequence: TGTGCCAGCAGCCTCGGGCCTCGGCGCGGGGGCCGGGTCGTGGATACGCAGTATTTT.

This clone was seen only a few times. The V gene is TRBV15, the J gene TRBJ2-3; weak D call: TRBD2 (6 bases). Germline CDR1 and CDR2: LNHNV and YYDKDF (reference sequence). This CDR3 contains 13 residues. V lost 0 bases and J lost 6, with 7 bases in between. CDR3 coding DNA: TGTGCCACCAGCAGAGATCGGGGGGATACGCAGTATTTT. This translates into CATSRDRGDTQYF.

The chain links TRBV28 to TRBJ1-3; the match to TRBD1 covers 8 bases. This CDR3 contains 17 residues. V was pared by 7 bases and J by 0 bases, with 11 bases of the junction left unmatched. Per germline, CDR1 MDHEN and CDR2 SYDVKM. The CDR3 loop reads CASTLRQGAISGNTIYF. The CDR3 DNA reads as TGTGCCAGCACTCTTCGGCAGGGGGCCATCTCTGGAAACACCATATATTTT.

V usage is TRBV5-1 and J usage is TRBJ1-4; D not resolved. CDR3 size: 14 residues. Germline assignment: CDR1 SGHRS and CDR2 YFSETQ. Deletions cut 0 bases from V and 4 bases from J, with 7 bases between. This CDR3 reads CASSLGRGNEKLFF. The CDR3 nucleotides are TGCGCCAGCAGCTTGGGGCGGGGTAATGAAAAACTGTTTTTT. Drawing the rest from reference TRBV5-1 and TRBJ1-4, the complete variable domain is KAGVTQTPRYLIKTRGQQVTLSCSPISGHRSVSWYQQTPGQGLQFLFEYFSETQRNKGNFPGRFSGRQFSNSRSEMNVSTLELGDSALYLCASSLGRGNEKLFFGSGTQLSVL.

The CDR3 spells CASSLHQGREETQYF. The DNA for the CDR3 is TGTGCCAGCTCACTCCACCAGGGCCGAGAAGAGACCCAGTACTTC. The chain is built from TRBV18 and TRBJ2-5, with D possibly TRBD1 on 5 matching bases. Trimming left V 4 bases short and J 3 bases short, with 15 bases between. The CDR3 is 15 residues long. Looked up from germline, CDR1 is KGHSH and CDR2 is LQKENI. Full variable domain (rest looked up from reference TRBV18 and TRBJ2-5): NAGVMQNPRHLVRRRGQEARLRCSPMKGHSHVYWYRQLPEEGLKFMVYLQKENIIDESGMPKERFSAEFPKEGPSILRIQQVVRGDSAAYFCASSLHQGREETQYFGPGTRLLVL.

As to this clone: The junction departs from germline at one end; a sequencing error may be responsible. The V gene is TRBV30, the J gene TRBJ1-2, with D possibly being TRBD1 (6 bases). The CDR3 loop spans 13 amino acids. Germline lookup yields CDR1 GTSNPN and CDR2 SVGIG (reference sequence). The CDR3 nucleotides read TGCGCTAAGAGGGGGTCTGCTAACTATGGCTACACCTTC. Its translation is CAKRGSANYGYTF.

This chain links TRBV29-1 with TRBJ2-3; no reliable D call. The germline CDR1 and CDR2 sequences are SQVTM and ANQGSEA. The CDR3 sequence is 14 residues long. Trimming removed 4 bases at V and 1 base at J, with 12 bases between. The CDR3 sequence is CSVAWQSGTDTQYF. For the CDR3, the DNA is TGCAGCGTTGCTTGGCAGTCGGGCACAGATACGCAGTATTTT.

This clone occurred a few times. This sequence joins TRBV27 and TRBJ2-4, with no clear D. Trimming cost V 6 bases and J 14 bases, with 23 bases left between them. This CDR3 comprises 14 residues. Germline CDR1 reads MNHEY; CDR2 reads SMNVEV (reference sequence). The chain's CDR3 is CASSSPGLHGRKYF. The CDR3 DNA reads TGTGCCAGCAGCTCCCCCGGCTTGCATGGGCGGAAGTACTTC.

This clone appeared once. The chain employs TRBV21-1 and TRBJ2-1; the DNA was not compared with TRBD2, the D call given in the table. TRBV21-1 is noted as a pseudogene. There are 16 residues in the CDR3. The chain's CDR3 is CASSKVAGRAYNEQFF. The CDR3 DNA reads as TGTGCCAGCAGCAAAGTCGCCGGGAGGGCCTACAATGAGCAGTTCTTC.

On this clone itself: This probably arose from a read error, given a far larger clone one base away. The chain recombines TRBV7-3 with TRBJ2-7; 9 bases match TRBD2. Unmatched junction bases numbered 6, after V lost 5 bases and J lost 1 base. The CDR3 contains 15 residues. The germline gives CDR1 SGHTA, CDR2 FQGTGA. The CDR3 coding sequence is TGTGCCAGCAGCCTCACGAGCGGGAGGTCCTACGAGCAGTACTTC. Protein product: CASSLTSGRSYEQYF.

The V gene is TRBV2, the J gene TRBJ2-4; D is unresolved. V lost 7 bases and J 4 bases, leaving 8 bases between the germline ends. The CDR3 has 12 amino acids. Germline V gene lookup returns CDR1 SNHLY and CDR2 FYNNEI. The CDR3 DNA reads as TGTGCCAGCACGGTCTGGAAAAACATTCAGTACTTC. Its protein product is CASTVWKNIQYF.

There are many counts of this clone. V and J are TRBV7-3 and TRBJ1-2, with D perhaps TRBD1 (6 bases). The CDR3 totals 13 residues. V lost 5 bases, J lost 7 bases, and 14 bases lay in between. The V gene's germline CDR1 is SGHTA and CDR2 FQGTGA. The CDR3 here is CASSANRDGGYTF. The DNA of the CDR3 is TGTGCCAGCAGCGCTAACAGGGATGGTGGCTACACCTTC.